The entry below gives a single TCR beta chain sequence along with its context. This sample stems from a study of cytomegalovirus exposure and HLA in healthy donors. The CDR3 covers 14 residues. Trimming removed 1 base at V and 8 bases at J, with 12 bases between. The germline V gene has CDR1 SGHNT and CDR2 YYREEE (reference sequence). The PCR used 60 Vbeta and 13 Jbeta primers. TCRdb keeps only in-frame clones here, not all; method: immunoSEQ multiplex PCR. The data show about 210,000 clones, with 80% to 90% seen just once and less than 2% held by the top ten. Sequenced material: PBMCs. The TCR sequence derives from a man aged 35 to 55 in good health and CMV-seropositive. The J gene is TRBJ1-4, the V gene TRBV5-4, with D maybe TRBD1 (5 bases). DNA of the CDR3: TGTGCCAGCAGCTTGAAAGGGGTTAGGGAAAAACTGTTTTTT. Amino acids: CASSLKGVREKLFF.